This T cell receptor beta chain derives from a study of OX40 agonist ivuxolimab in advanced cancers. The study's findings and limits: CD8+ T cells averaged more expanded clones than CD4+.

Turning to this clone: Its target is not known.

V gave up 1 base and J gave up 5 bases; unmatched junction bases: 5. The germline gives CDR1 SGHNT, CDR2 YENEEA. This CDR3 spans 16 amino acids. Some clones are missing from TCRdb's copy, which holds only in-frame ones; the method was immunoSEQ multiplex PCR. The sample yields about 71,000 clones, roughly 81% seen once. The receptor's source is an adult with an advanced solid tumor such as melanoma, head and neck, liver or kidney cancer. This chain links TRBV11-3 with TRBJ2-1, with 10 positions matching TRBD2. The sequencing used CD4+ or CD8+ T cells sorted from blood, collected in a trial of the OX40 agonist ivuxolimab. This chain's CDR3 is CASSLVGTSANNEQFF. The CDR3 bases are TGTGCCAGCAGCTTAGTGGGGACTAGCGCCAACAATGAGCAGTTCTTC.